Listed here is a single TCR beta chain. The antigen is undetermined. Assay: immunoSEQ multiplex PCR; the TCRdb copy retains only in-frame clones and omits some. The sample includes about 18,000 clones, 26% of them seen just once. Specified treatment: randomized to nivolumab then ipilimumab (arm A) or the reverse (arm B). The data stem from a study of sequential checkpoint blockade in melanoma. Study summary: Each arm's sequence ended with maintenance nivolumab. TCRβ was sequenced from DNA of 91 pretreatment tumors. Roughly 23 patients had matched tumor biopsies before treatment and at week 13 after nivolumab or ipilimumab alone. Study-wide findings and caveats: PD-L1 staining and CD8+ counts, not mutational load, tracked tumor T-cell clonality.

The CDR3 extends over 16 amino acids. Germline assignment: CDR1 SGHNT and CDR2 YENEEA. The junction had 8 bases not matched to a gene; V was cut back by 5 bases and J by 8 bases. This sequence was found in a human donor with melanoma. The sample consisted of tumor tissue (inferred from file names), taken from a patient given nivolumab and ipilimumab in sequence. The V gene is TRBV11-3, the J gene TRBJ2-3, with 15 bases matching TRBD2. CDR3 region: CASSPWTSGGAGTQYF. CDR3 DNA sequence: TGTGCCAGCAGCCCGTGGACTAGCGGGGGGGCTGGTACGCAGTATTTT.